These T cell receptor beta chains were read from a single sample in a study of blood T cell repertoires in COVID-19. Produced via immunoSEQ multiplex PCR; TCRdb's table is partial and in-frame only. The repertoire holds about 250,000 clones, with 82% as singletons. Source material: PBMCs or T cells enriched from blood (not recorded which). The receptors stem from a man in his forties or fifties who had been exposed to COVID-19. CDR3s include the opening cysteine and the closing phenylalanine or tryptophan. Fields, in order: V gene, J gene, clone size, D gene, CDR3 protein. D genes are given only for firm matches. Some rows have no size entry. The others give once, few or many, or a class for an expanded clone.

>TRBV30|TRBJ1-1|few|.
CAKTGGFNTEAFF
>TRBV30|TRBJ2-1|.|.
CAWSVGEETAKQFF
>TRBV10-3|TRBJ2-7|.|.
CATRGASSYEQYF
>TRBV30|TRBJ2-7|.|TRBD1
CAWTRTGRFYEQYF
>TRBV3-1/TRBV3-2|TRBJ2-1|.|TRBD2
CASSQRGGPGEQFF
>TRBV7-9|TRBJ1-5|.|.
CASTQDNQPQHF
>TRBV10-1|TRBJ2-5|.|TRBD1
CASSQTGGETQYF
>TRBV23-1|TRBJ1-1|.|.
CASSRAGDHDTEAFF
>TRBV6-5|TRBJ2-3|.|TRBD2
CASRRLAGGADTQYF
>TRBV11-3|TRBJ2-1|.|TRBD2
CASSSPVIAGGNEQFF
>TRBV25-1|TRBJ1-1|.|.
CASSDDIRGYTEAFF
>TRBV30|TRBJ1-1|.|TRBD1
CAWADRVTEAFF
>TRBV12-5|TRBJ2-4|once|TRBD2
CASGLSSGRADIQYF